This TCR beta chain is from a study of siplizumab effects on memory and regulatory T cells. Findings and caveats of the study: Proliferating siplizumab-culture Treg suppressive function went unconfirmed.

The CDR3 has 15 residues. The V gene's germline CDR1 is LGHNA and CDR2 YSLEER. Trimming took off 0 bases at V and 3 bases at J, with 10 bases between the two ends. Three pairs of donors had their unstimulated naive, memory, effector memory and TEMRA subsets sequenced. This clone appeared a single time. The antigen remains unidentified. Roughly 100,000 TCR templates underwent assay in every sample. The table came from immunoSEQ multiplex PCR; TCRdb's copy has only in-frame clones and leaves some out. The table has more than 60,000 clones, around 96% seen once. This TCR derives from a human donor in good health. The gene calls are TRBV4-3 and TRBJ2-3, with D tentatively TRBD1 (6 bases). The sequenced material came from naive CD8+ T cells sorted from blood. The CDR3 loop is CASSQDRGFTDTQYF. DNA for the CDR3: TGCGCCAGCAGCCAAGACAGGGGCTTTACAGATACGCAGTATTTT.